This T cell receptor (beta chain) comes out of a study of blood T cell repertoires in COVID-19. Study summary: The United States, Italy and Spain provided the acute and convalescent COVID-19 samples.

Generated by immunoSEQ multiplex PCR, the TCRdb table keeps only in-frame clones and is missing some. Counted here are 50,000 to 60,000 clones, approximately 78% occurring once; the ten biggest clones make up 5.9%. This receptor was obtained from a human donor in a cohort sampled during active or convalescent COVID-19. Sequenced material: peripheral blood.

The CDR3, as DNA: TGCGCCAGCAGCTTGGGCCAGGGTGTTGAGACCCAGTACTTC. This encodes CASSLGQGVETQYF. V and J are TRBV5-1 and TRBJ2-5; TRBD1 is a possible D gene (5 bases). CDR1 is SGHRS, CDR2 YFSETQ, per germline. The V end was cut by 0 bases, the J end by 5 bases, with 11 bases between. The length of the CDR3 is 14 residues.